The following is a T cell receptor beta chain sequence with its context. Its specificity is unknown. The table came from immunoSEQ multiplex PCR; TCRdb's copy has only in-frame clones and leaves some out. The profile shows some 690,000 clones, around 90% of them singletons. Germline V gene lookup returns CDR1 LNHDA and CDR2 SQIVND (reference sequence). Trimming pared 5 bases from V and 5 bases from J, leaving 22 bases between. CDR3 length: 17 residues. The source of the sample is a study of shared clonotypes between healthy human individuals. Across the study: CD4 naive cells filled three plates per donor, CD4 memory three, CD8 naive two and CD8 memory one.

Study-wide results and limits: Sorted-subset sequencing was shown by rarefaction to be incomplete despite large depth. Blood was the only sampled material, and tissue repertoires likely differ. Generally, naive subsets came out with larger estimated richness than memory subsets.

The sample consisted of memory CD8+ T cells from PBMCs. The subset here: CD45RO+ cells pooled with CCR7-negative TemRA cells. The clonotype was recovered from a man younger than 30 in good health. Some clones in this sample may be carry-over from other donors' samples. The chain combines TRBV19 with TRBJ2-1, with D perhaps matching TRBD2 (6 bases). The CDR3 sequence: CASSANPGLLEDNEQFF. In DNA form, the CDR3 reads TGTGCCAGTAGTGCGAACCCGGGACTCCTAGAAGACAATGAGCAGTTCTTC.